A single sample is the source of the 24 T cell receptor beta chains below, sequenced in a study of T cells in Graves' hyperthyroidism and ophthalmopathy. The investigators amplified TCR beta CDR3 regions from RNA transcripts. The HTBI primer set served for first-round RT-PCR of the TCR CDR3. TCRdb re-called the multiplex PCR reads through MiXCR, storing one row per CDR3 protein. Of around 600,000 distinct CDR3 sequences in the sample, 16% are singletons; the top ten hold roughly 3.3%. Source material: blood. The receptors derive from a woman in her forties with Graves' ophthalmopathy.

A few counts support this clonotype. The gene calls are TRBV20-1 and TRBJ2-5, with a possible D match to TRBD1 (6 bases). This CDR3 comprises 15 residues. Trimming left V 1 base short and J 2 bases short, with 14 bases between. The germline V gene encodes CDR1 DFQATT and CDR2 SNEGSKA (reference sequence). The CDR3 spells CSARAAGVRQETQYF. DNA of the CDR3: TGCAGTGCTAGAGCGGCAGGGGTGAGACAAGAGACCCAGTACTTC.

In its sample, this clonotype was seen many times. This sequence joins TRBV30 and TRBJ1-2; no clear D gene. The CDR3 covers 9 residues. V was shortened by 8 bases and J by 8 bases, with 9 bases between the two germline ends. Germline CDR1 is GTSNPN and CDR2 is SVGIG (reference sequence). CDR3 DNA sequence: TGTGCCGGAGGAGAGGGCTACACCTTC. Translated: CAGGEGYTF.

As concerns this clonotype: A read error may explain this, as a much larger clone is one base away. The chain has TRBV28 and TRBJ1-2, with D uncertain. Per the germline V gene, CDR1 is MDHEN and CDR2 is SYDVKM. This CDR3 has 14 residues. DNA of the CDR3: TGTGCCAGCAGTTCCGCCCAAGCCCCCCATGGCTACGCCTTC. This sequence encodes CASSSAQAPHGYAF.

The gene calls are TRBV4-2 and TRBJ2-3; D might be TRBD1 (6 bases). The V end was cut by 8 bases, the J end by 5 bases, with 11 bases between. Germline V gene data show CDR1 as LGHNA and CDR2 as YNFKEQ. The CDR3 loop spans 12 amino acids. CDR3 residues: CASAGAQDTQYF. The CDR3 region has the DNA TGTGCCAGCGCAGGGGCGCAAGATACGCAGTATTTT.

This clonotype was found a few times. The V call is TRBV28, the J call TRBJ1-1; D not certain. Germline CDR1 reads MDHEN; CDR2 reads SYDVKM. V lost 4 bases to trimming and J lost 5 bases, with 14 bases between them. The CDR3 is 14 residues long. The CDR3 sequence is CASSSDPVGTEAFF. The CDR3 nucleotides are TGTGCCAGCAGTTCAGACCCAGTAGGTACTGAAGCTTTCTTT.

Comment on this clonotype: This sequence may be a read error, since a much larger clone differs from it by one base. The chain carries TRBV6-1 and TRBJ2-7, with a tentative D call TRBD2 (5 bases). This CDR3 is 11 amino acids long. The ends were cut back, 8 bases at V and 7 bases at J, with 12 bases in the middle. CDR1 and CDR2 from the germline V gene are MNHNS and SASEGT. CDR3 loop: CASRGSNEQYF. CDR3 DNA sequence: TGTGCCAGCCGGGGTTCCAATGAGCAGTACTTC.

This clonotype was picked up many times. The rearrangement links TRBV29-1 to TRBJ2-7; D assignment may be TRBD1 or TRBD2 (5 bases each). V lost 4 bases, J lost 3 bases, and 13 bases lay in between. The CDR3 runs 13 residues. Germline V lookup: CDR1 SQVTM, CDR2 ANQGSEA. The CDR3 nucleotides are TGCAGCGTTGCTGGGACGGGGAGCTACGAGCAGTACTTC. It specifies CSVAGTGSYEQYF.

The table lists this clonotype with many counts. This chain joins TRBV28 and TRBJ2-1; TRBD2 matches at 13 bases. There are 16 residues in the CDR3. The junction had 5 bases not matched to a gene; V was cut back by 7 bases and J by 2 bases. Germline V lookup: CDR1 MDHEN, CDR2 SYDVKM. CDR3 DNA: TGTGCCAGCAAAGGACTAGCGGGAGCACCCTACAATGAGCAGTTCTTC. Translating it yields CASKGLAGAPYNEQFF.

This clonotype appeared many times. The gene calls are TRBV11-2 and TRBJ2-1, with D tentatively TRBD2 (5 bases). Germline lookup yields CDR1 SGHAT and CDR2 FQNNGV. The CDR3 totals 17 residues. V was clipped by 4 bases and J by 0 bases, with 16 bases between them. CDR3 DNA: TGTGCCAGCAGCTCTTATCCGGTGGGGAGCTCCTACAATGAGCAGTTCTTC. This sequence encodes CASSSYPVGSSYNEQFF.

The table lists this clonotype with many counts. This sequence joins TRBV2 and TRBJ2-7, with D tentatively TRBD1 (6 bases). The CDR3 length is 13 residues. Germline CDR1 and CDR2: SNHLY and FYNNEI. Trimming removed 6 bases from V and 0 bases from J, with 9 bases in between. CDR3 DNA: TGTGCCAGCAGAGGACAGTTCTCCTACGAGCAGTACTTC. This translates into CASRGQFSYEQYF.

This clonotype was counted many times. The chain is built from TRBV6-1 and TRBJ2-6; the match to TRBD2 covers 7 bases. The CDR3 loop spans 15 amino acids. V shed 6 bases, J shed 0 bases, and the junction held 2 bases outside the gene matches. Germline V CDR1 and CDR2: MNHNS, SASEGT. CDR3 protein: CASRGGGSGANVLTF. For the CDR3, the DNA is TGTGCCAGCAGGGGCGGGGGCTCTGGGGCCAACGTCCTGACTTTC.

This clonotype was seen repeatedly, ten times or more. J is TRBJ2-7 and V is TRBV10-2; 7 positions agree with TRBD2. The ends lost 3 bases at V and 4 bases at J; junction bases unmatched: 3. The CDR3 loop spans 13 amino acids. The V gene's germline CDR1 is WSHSY and CDR2 SAAADI. CDR3 protein: CASSDTSAYEQYF. CDR3 DNA: TGCGCCAGCAGTGATACTAGCGCATACGAGCAGTACTTC.

The sample holds many counts of this clonotype. The rearrangement uses TRBV11-2 and TRBJ2-5, with 9 bases fitting TRBD1. Germline CDR1 is SGHAT and CDR2 is FQNNGV. CDR3 length: 13 amino acids. V lost 1 base to trimming and J lost 10 bases; unmatched junction nucleotides: 4. In DNA, the CDR3 is TGTGCCAGCAGCTTAGGACAGGGGGGAGACCAGTACTTC. The encoded protein is CASSLGQGGDQYF.

J is TRBJ2-2 and V is TRBV27, with D perhaps matching TRBD1 (6 bases). Germline CDR1 reads MNHEY; CDR2 reads SMNVEV (reference sequence). The CDR3 length is 14 residues. The V end was cut by 7 bases, the J end by 3 bases, with 12 bases between. Here the CDR3 DNA reads TGTGCCAGCATAAGGCAGGGGTACACCGGGGAGCTGTTTTTT. Protein sequence: CASIRQGYTGELFF.

This clonotype appeared many times. This chain uses TRBV27 with TRBJ2-5, with 8 bases fitting TRBD1. J was trimmed by 5 bases and V by 2 bases; bases with no gene match: 4. The CDR3 spans 14 residues. Germline V CDR1 and CDR2: MNHEY, SMNVEV (reference sequence). The CDR3 sequence: CASSLRTGWETQYF. DNA for the CDR3: TGTGCCAGCAGTTTACGGACAGGGTGGGAGACCCAGTACTTC.

This clonotype came up many times. The genes are TRBV11-2 and TRBJ2-3; weak D call: TRBD2 (7 bases). V was shortened by 5 bases and J by 3 bases, with 15 bases between the two germline ends. CDR3 length: 15 residues. The V gene's germline CDR1 is SGHAT and CDR2 FQNNGV. The CDR3 bases are TGTGCCAGCAGCGACGTTGCGGGGGCAACAGATACGCAGTATTTT. It codes for CASSDVAGATDTQYF. The variable domain in full, completed from reference TRBV11-2 and TRBJ2-3, reads EAGVAQSPRYKIIEKRQSVAFWCNPISGHATLYWYQQILGQGPKLLIQFQNNGVVDDSQLPKDRFSAERLKGVDSTLKIQPAKLEDSAVYLCASSDVAGATDTQYFGPGTRLTVL.

This clonotype was recorded many times. V and J are TRBV2 and TRBJ2-7; D is perhaps TRBD1 (6 bases). Germline assignment: CDR1 SNHLY and CDR2 FYNNEI. Deletions cut 6 bases from V and 3 bases from J, with 12 bases between. CDR3 length equals 13 residues. The CDR3 nucleotides read TGTGCCAGCAGCGACCAGGGGAGCTACGAGCAGTACTTC. It codes for CASSDQGSYEQYF.

This clonotype was detected many times. The chain uses TRBV25-1 and TRBJ1-2; tentatively, D is TRBD1 (5 bases). The CDR3 covers 13 residues. V was pared by 6 bases and J by 6 bases, with 14 bases between. Germline V CDR1 and CDR2: MGHDK, SYGVNS. This CDR3 is CASRRGLYHGYTF. CDR3 bases: TGTGCCAGCAGACGGGGACTATACCATGGCTACACCTTC.

The table lists this clonotype with many counts. The CDR3 is CSAPIAGGEANNEQFF. In DNA, the CDR3 is TGCAGTGCCCCCATCGCGGGGGGGGAGGCAAACAATGAGCAGTTCTTC. The rearrangement links TRBV20-1 to TRBJ2-1; 9 bases agree with TRBD2. Trimming cost V 6 bases and J 5 bases; bases outside gene matches: 14. CDR1 and CDR2 from the germline V gene are DFQATT and SNEGSKA (reference sequence). The CDR3 totals 16 residues.

The V and J genes are TRBV3-1 and TRBJ1-2; D might be TRBD1 (5 bases). The CDR3 covers 15 residues. V lost 1 base, J lost 2 bases, and 11 bases lay in between. The germline V gene has CDR1 LGHDT and CDR2 YNNKEL (reference sequence). CDR3 loop: CASSQVPGGNYGYTF. CDR3 DNA sequence: TGTGCCAGCAGCCAAGTGCCGGGGGGGAACTATGGCTACACCTTC.

With respect to this clonotype: The junction differs from germline at one of its ends, possibly a read error. The chain combines TRBV7-7 with TRBJ1-1; TRBD1 might be the D (5 bases). The CDR3 extends over 15 amino acids. Germline V gene lookup returns CDR1 SSHAT and CDR2 FNYEAQ (reference sequence). The CDR3 DNA sequence: TGTGCTAGCAGCTTAGTTAGGGGTATGAACACTGAAGCTTTCTTT. Protein sequence: CASSLVRGMNTEAFF.

This clonotype appeared many times. The chain couples TRBV6-2 or TRBV6-3 to TRBJ2-1; 10 positions agree with TRBD1. CDR3 size: 17 residues. V trimming: 7 bases; J trimming: 7 bases; junction bases outside the gene matches: 16. CDR1 MNHEY and CDR2 SVGEGT come from the germline V gene. The CDR3 region is CASTLNTGTGVSNEQFF. CDR3 coding DNA: TGTGCCAGCACCCTCAACACCGGGACAGGGGTTTCAAATGAGCAGTTCTTC.

This clonotype was picked up many times. The V gene is TRBV30, the J gene TRBJ1-2, with a weak D call TRBD1 (6 bases). The CDR3 runs 12 residues. CDR1 and CDR2 from the germline V gene are GTSNPN and SVGIG (reference sequence). Trimming removed 2 bases from V and 5 bases from J, with 9 bases in between. The CDR3 sequence is CAWSTQGYGYTF. Here the CDR3 DNA reads TGTGCCTGGAGTACCCAGGGGTATGGCTACACCTTC.

At least ten counts were recorded for this clonotype. V is TRBV20-1 and J is TRBJ2-1, with D possibly TRBD1 on 6 matching bases. V was trimmed by 6 bases and J by 1 base, leaving 13 bases between them. The CDR3 sequence is 14 residues long. CDR1 DFQATT and CDR2 SNEGSKA come from the germline V gene (reference sequence). The CDR3 loop reads CSAAKQGSYNEQFF. In DNA, the CDR3 is TGCAGTGCCGCTAAACAGGGATCCTACAATGAGCAGTTCTTC.